This TCR beta chain was sequenced during a study of cytomegalovirus exposure and HLA in healthy donors. Study details: Some 200 million T cells yielded more than 90 million unique TCR beta sequences in earlier analysis.

V was clipped by 2 bases and J by 4 bases, with 8 bases between them. Germline V gene lookup returns CDR1 MNHEY and CDR2 SVGAGI. The CDR3 spans 13 residues. In its sample, this clone was seen a few times. The target antigen is unknown. Study conclusions and caveats: Presence/absence comparisons presumed near-even sequencing depth among donors.

The study ran its PCR with 60 Vbeta and 13 Jbeta primers. TCRdb's copy holds only in-frame clones and misses some; the assay was immunoSEQ multiplex PCR. The sample holds about 110,000 clones, around 76% seen once. The origin of this receptor is a man aged 25 to 40 in good health and CMV-seropositive. Input material: PBMCs. This chain uses TRBV6-5 with TRBJ1-1; a possible D gene is TRBD1 (5 bases). The CDR3 coding sequence is TGTGCCAGCAGTTACGGGGGGGGCACTGAAGCTTTCTTT. Encoded protein: CASSYGGGTEAFF.